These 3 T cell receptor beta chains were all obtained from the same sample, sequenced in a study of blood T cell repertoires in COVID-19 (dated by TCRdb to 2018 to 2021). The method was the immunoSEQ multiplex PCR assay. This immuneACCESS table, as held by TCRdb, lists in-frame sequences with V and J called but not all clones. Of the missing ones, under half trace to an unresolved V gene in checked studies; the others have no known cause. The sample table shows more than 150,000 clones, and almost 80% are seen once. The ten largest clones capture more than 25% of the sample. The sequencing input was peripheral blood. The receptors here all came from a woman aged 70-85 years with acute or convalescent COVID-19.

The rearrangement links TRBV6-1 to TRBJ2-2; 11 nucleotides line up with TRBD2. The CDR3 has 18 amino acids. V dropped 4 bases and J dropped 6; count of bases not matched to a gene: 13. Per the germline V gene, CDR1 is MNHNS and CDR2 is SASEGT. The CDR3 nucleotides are TGTGCCAGCAGTGTTCACAGTGGGGTAGCGGGAGGGCCCGGGGAGCTGTTTTTT. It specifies CASSVHSGVAGGPGELFF.

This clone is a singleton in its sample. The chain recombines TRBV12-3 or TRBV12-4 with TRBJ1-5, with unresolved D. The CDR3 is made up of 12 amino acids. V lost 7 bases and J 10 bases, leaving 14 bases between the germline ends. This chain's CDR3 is CASTHGGPPQHF. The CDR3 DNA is TGTGCCAGCACCCATGGAGGCCCACCCCAGCATTTT.

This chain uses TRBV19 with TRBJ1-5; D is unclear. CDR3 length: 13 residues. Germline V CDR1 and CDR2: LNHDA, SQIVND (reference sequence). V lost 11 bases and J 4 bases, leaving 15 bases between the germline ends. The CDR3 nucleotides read TGTGCCTCTGGAAACGGGATTAATCAGCCCCAGCATTTT. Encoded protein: CASGNGINQPQHF.